The rows below give T cell receptor beta chains drawn from one sample of a study of T cell changes during pregnancy in multiple sclerosis. TCRdb's copy holds only in-frame clones and misses some; the assay was immunoSEQ multiplex PCR. This table has 60,000 to 95,000 clones, 75% to 95% appearing once. Sequenced material: CD4+ T cells from peripheral blood mononuclear cells, taken before pregnancy. Every receptor here comes from a female donor with multiple sclerosis, enrolled in a pregnancy study. Both conserved end residues are part of each CDR3. D genes are given only for firm matches. Clone size is given for some rows only: seen once, a few or many times, or a class if the clone is expanded.

>-|TRBJ2-3|TRBV7-2|-
TGTGCCAGCAGGCGACCCCTTGGGGGCGGAAGGCGAGAGCGGGATACGCAGTATTTT
CASRRPLGGGRRERDTQYF
>-|TRBJ2-1|TRBV7-6|-
TGTGCCAGCAGTTCTGGACAGCGGGGTTCCTACAATGAGCAGTTCTTC
CASSSGQRGSYNEQFF
>-|TRBJ1-2|TRBV19|-
TGTGCCAGTAGTATAGCTAATGGACACACGACCAACTATGGCTACACCTTC
CASSIANGHTTNYGYTF
>-|TRBJ2-4|TRBV19|-
TGTGCCAGTAGTATAGGGGCGACGGAGTACTTC
CASSIGATEYF
>-|TRBJ1-5|TRBV4-1|-
TGCGCCAGCAGCCATCTTGGGAGTAATCAGCCCCAGCATTTT
CASSHLGSNQPQHF
>-|TRBJ1-5|TRBV4-1|-
TGCGCCAGCAGCCAAGTAGCCGGCCAGGGCCAGCCCCAGCATTTT
CASSQVAGQGQPQHF
>once|TRBJ2-7|TRBV6-1|TRBD2
TGTGCCAGCAGTGAAACTACTAGCGGGAGTTCCGGCTCCTACGAGCAGTACTTC
CASSETTSGSSGSYEQYF
>once|TRBJ1-3|TRBV19|-
TGTGCCAGTAGTATAGTGGCTTCCTCTGGAAACACCATATATTTT
CASSIVASSGNTIYF
>-|TRBJ2-2|TRBV5-6|-
TGTGCCAGCAGCTTGCGGGGACTGCTTTTAGTCGGCGGGGAGCTGTTTTTT
CASSLRGLLLVGGELFF
>once|TRBJ2-4|TRBV18|TRBD1
TGTGCCAGCTCACCTTTATCTGGGACAGAAAACATTCAGTACTTC
CASSPLSGTENIQYF
>-|TRBJ1-1|TRBV28|TRBD1
TGTGCCAGCACAGGGGACAGTATCACTGAAGCTTTCTTT
CASTGDSITEAFF
>once|TRBJ2-7|TRBV28|TRBD2
TGTGCCAGCAGTTTAGAGGCTAGCGGGAGCTACGAGCAGTACTTC
CASSLEASGSYEQYF
>-|TRBJ1-2|TRBV18|-
TGTGCCAGCTCACCCCGGCAGGGTAATAACTATGGCTACACCTTC
CASSPRQGNNYGYTF
>-|TRBJ2-1|TRBV7-3|-
TGTGCCAGCAGCTTAACGGCTGGCTCCTACAATGAGCAGTTCTTC
CASSLTAGSYNEQFF
>-|TRBJ2-3|TRBV11-3|-
TGTGCCAGCAGCTCGGGGATTGAGACAGATACGCAGTATTTT
CASSSGIETDTQYF
>-|TRBJ2-5|TRBV19|TRBD2
TGTGCCAGTCGGCCTAGCGGGGGGGTATCGGAGACCCAGTACTTC
CASRPSGGVSETQYF
>-|TRBJ2-1|TRBV5-1|TRBD2
TGCGCCAGCACCTATGGGACTAGCGGACCCTGGGATGAGCAGTTCTTC
CASTYGTSGPWDEQFF
>-|TRBJ1-5|TRBV6-1|-
TGTGCCAGCAGTGTCACACAGGGTAGCAATCAGCCCCAGCATTTT
CASSVTQGSNQPQHF
>-|TRBJ2-3|TRBV28|TRBD1
TGTGCCAGCAGTCAATCCGGGACAGGGGGTACAGATACGCAGTATTTT
CASSQSGTGGTDTQYF
>-|TRBJ2-7|TRBV9|-
TGTGCCAGCAGCGTAGATCCCATCGCAAGTTCTGTAGCCGAGCAGTACTTC
CASSVDPIASSVAEQYF
>-|TRBJ2-1|TRBV11-2|-
TGTGCCAGCAGCAACAGGGCCCTCTACAATGAGCAGTTCTTC
CASSNRALYNEQFF
>-|TRBJ2-7|TRBV7-2|TRBD2
TGTGCCAGCAGCCTTTCGACTAGCGGGGGGATCTACGAGCAGTACTTC
CASSLSTSGGIYEQYF
>-|TRBJ2-1|TRBV18|-
TGTGCCAGCTCCCTAGACAGAACCTACAATGAGCAGTTCTTC
CASSLDRTYNEQFF
>-|TRBJ2-5|TRBV5-1|TRBD1
TGCGCCAGCACCGCTAACCTGGGACAGGGTTTGGAGACCCAGTACTTC
CASTANLGQGLETQYF
>-|TRBJ1-3|TRBV11-3|-
TGTGCCAGCAGCTTAGATTTGACAGGCGCCGGAAACACCATATATTTT
CASSLDLTGAGNTIYF
>-|TRBJ1-2|TRBV18|-
TGTGCCAGCTCACCAGAGAGGGCGCCTGGCTACACCTTC
CASSPERAPGYTF
>-|TRBJ2-7|TRBV29-1|TRBD2
TGCAGCGTTAAGGGACTAGCTTACGAGCAGTACTTC
CSVKGLAYEQYF
>-|TRBJ2-7|TRBV30|TRBD2
TGTGCCTGGACCCGAAAGACTAGCGGGGGCTACCACGAGCAGTACTTC
CAWTRKTSGGYHEQYF
>-|TRBJ2-1|TRBV5-8|-
TGTGCCAGCAGCCTGACTAGAATGGCGCATGAGCAGTTCTTC
CASSLTRMAHEQFF